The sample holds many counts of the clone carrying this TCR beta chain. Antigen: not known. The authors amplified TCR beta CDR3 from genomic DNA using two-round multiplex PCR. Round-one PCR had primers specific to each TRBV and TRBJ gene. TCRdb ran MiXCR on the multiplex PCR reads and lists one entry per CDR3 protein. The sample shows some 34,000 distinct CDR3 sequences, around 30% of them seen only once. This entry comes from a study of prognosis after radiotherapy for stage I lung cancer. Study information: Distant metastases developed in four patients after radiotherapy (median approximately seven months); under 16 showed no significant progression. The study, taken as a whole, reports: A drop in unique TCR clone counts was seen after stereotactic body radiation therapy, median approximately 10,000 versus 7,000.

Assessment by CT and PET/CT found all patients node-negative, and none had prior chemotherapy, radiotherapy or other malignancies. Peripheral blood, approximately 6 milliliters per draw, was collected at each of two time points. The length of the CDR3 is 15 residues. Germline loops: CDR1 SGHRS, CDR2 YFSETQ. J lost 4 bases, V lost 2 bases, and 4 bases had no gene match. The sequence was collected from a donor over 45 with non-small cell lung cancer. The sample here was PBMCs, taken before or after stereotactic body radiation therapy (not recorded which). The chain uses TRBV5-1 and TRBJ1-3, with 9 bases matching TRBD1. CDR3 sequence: CASSLTGGEGNTIYF. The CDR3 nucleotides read TGCGCCAGCAGCTTAACAGGGGGCGAGGGAAACACCATATATTTT.